A selection of T cell receptor beta chains follows, all from one sample in a study of blood T cell repertoires in COVID-19. The method was immunoSEQ multiplex PCR; TCRdb's version includes in-frame clones alone and lacks a portion of them. Here the sample spans more than 150,000 clones, roughly nine tenths being singletons. The material sequenced was peripheral blood. These receptors originate from a man between 70 and 80 years old with active or convalescent COVID-19. CDR3s include the opening cysteine and the closing phenylalanine or tryptophan. D genes are given only for firm matches. For some rows the clone size is stated as once, few or many, or as a class when expanded; others skip it.

v_gene,abundance,j_gene,d_gene,CDR3nt,CDR3aa
TRBV7-2,-,TRBJ1-5,-,TGTGCCAGCAGCTCCAGGGCTCAGCCCCAGCATTTT,CASSSRAQPQHF
TRBV18,-,TRBJ1-5,-,TGTGCCAGCTCACCCCGACTCGTCGAGGGAGACCAGCCCCAGCATTTT,CASSPRLVEGDQPQHF
TRBV6-5,once,TRBJ2-7,-,TGTGCTACATCCGGGGCGGGAACCAGTACCTACGAGCAGTACTTC,CATSGAGTSTYEQYF
TRBV29-1,-,TRBJ2-5,TRBD2,TGCAGCGCGCAGGGTGCTCGGGGGGGACACCAAGAGACCCAGTACTTC,CSAQGARGGHQETQYF
TRBV11-2,-,TRBJ1-6,TRBD1,TGTGCCAGCAGCTTAGGGGGACAGTATAATTCACCCCTCCACTTT,CASSLGGQYNSPLHF
TRBV7-2,-,TRBJ1-4,-,TGTGCCAGCAGCAGACAGGACAATGAAAAACTGTTTTTT,CASSRQDNEKLFF
TRBV19,-,TRBJ2-6,-,TGTGCCAGTAGTACAGGTTCTGGGGCCAACGTCCTGACTTTC,CASSTGSGANVLTF
TRBV7-8,-,TRBJ2-7,-,TGTGCCAGCAGCCAAAACCACCAGTACGAGCAGTACTTC,CASSQNHQYEQYF
TRBV11-2,-,TRBJ1-5,TRBD1,TGTGCCAGCAGCTTGGGACAGGGTTCTCTCGGCAATCAGCCCCAGCATTTT,CASSLGQGSLGNQPQHF
TRBV28,-,TRBJ1-2,-,TGTGCCAGCAGTCTCGAGCAGCGTGGCTACACCTTC,CASSLEQRGYTF
TRBV9,-,TRBJ1-3,TRBD1,TGTGCCAGCAGCCACAATTGGGACAGGGGAAACACCATATATTTT,CASSHNWDRGNTIYF
TRBV18,-,TRBJ2-3,-,TGTGCCAGCTCACCGCGGACAGCAGGCACAGATACGCAGTATTTT,CASSPRTAGTDTQYF
TRBV25-1,-,TRBJ2-5,-,TGTGCCAGCAGTGAAGCCCTGGGTACCTCCTCGGGAGAGACCCAGTACTTC,CASSEALGTSSGETQYF
TRBV7-8,once,TRBJ1-1,-,TGTGCCAGCAGCCCTGCCAGGATCAACACTGAAGCTTTCTTT,CASSPARINTEAFF
TRBV7-2,-,TRBJ1-1,-,TGTGCCAGCAGCTTAGCGCGGGAAACCTTGAACACTGAAGCTTTCTTT,CASSLARETLNTEAFF
TRBV2,-,TRBJ1-2,TRBD1,TGTGCCAGCAGCCCCTATTTGTATGGGACAGCAAATGGCTACACCTTC,CASSPYLYGTANGYTF
TRBV6-2/TRBV6-3,once,TRBJ1-5,-,TGTGCCAGCAGTTACCACAGATCCAACAATCAGCCCCAGCATTTT,CASSYHRSNNQPQHF
TRBV28,-,TRBJ1-5,-,TGTGCCAGCAGTTTATGGACAGGCCGCAATCAGCCCCAGCATTTT,CASSLWTGRNQPQHF
TRBV18,-,TRBJ1-1,-,TGTGCCAGCTCACCCCGAACAGAGAGCATGAACACTGAAGCTTTCTTT,CASSPRTESMNTEAFF
TRBV19,-,TRBJ2-3,-,TGTGCCAGTAGCCTCGACAGGATTAGCACAGATACGCAGTATTTT,CASSLDRISTDTQYF
TRBV18,-,TRBJ2-7,-,TGTGCCAGCTCACCACCTGGGAGCCTCAGTTTCTACGAGCAGTACTTC,CASSPPGSLSFYEQYF
TRBV29-1,-,TRBJ1-1,TRBD1,TGCAGCGTTACAGGGGCTTTGATGAACACTGAAGCTTTCTTT,CSVTGALMNTEAFF
TRBV6-5,-,TRBJ1-2,TRBD1,TGTGCCAGCATCTCTACCGGGACAGGGGAAGGAGGCTACACCTTC,CASISTGTGEGGYTF
TRBV5-4,-,TRBJ2-1,TRBD1,TGTGCCAGCAGCACCCGGGACAGGGGGCGAAATGAGCAGTTCTTC,CASSTRDRGRNEQFF
TRBV29-1,-,TRBJ1-4,-,TGCAGCGTTGAAGACCCCACAGGTGTCGGCGAAAAACTGTTTTTT,CSVEDPTGVGEKLFF
TRBV29-1,-,TRBJ1-1,-,TGCAGCGTTGAAGGACCGAGGAGCACTGAAGCTTTCTTT,CSVEGPRSTEAFF
TRBV27,-,TRBJ1-5,-,TGTGCCAGCAGTTTTAACAATCAGCCCCAGCATTTT,CASSFNNQPQHF
TRBV11-3,-,TRBJ1-1,-,TGTGCCAGCAGCGCGGGGAGCGCAAATGAAGCTTTCTTT,CASSAGSANEAFF
TRBV24-1,few,TRBJ1-1,TRBD1,TGTGCCACCAGTGACCCGGGACAGGCAGACACTGAAGCTTTCTTT,CATSDPGQADTEAFF
TRBV28,-,TRBJ1-2,-,TGTGCCAGCACCACTGGACAATTCTATGGCTACACCTTC,CASTTGQFYGYTF
TRBV19,-,TRBJ1-1,-,TGTGCCAGTAGTGAACCAGGGAACACTGAAGCTTTCTTT,CASSEPGNTEAFF
TRBV7-2,-,TRBJ1-2,TRBD1,TGTGCCAGCAGCTTCGAGGGGGCAAGGGGCTACACCTTC,CASSFEGARGYTF
TRBV6-2/TRBV6-3,-,TRBJ1-2,-,TGTGCCAGCAGTTACGCCTCGGTCTATGGCTACACCTTC,CASSYASVYGYTF
TRBV24-1,-,TRBJ2-3,TRBD2,TGTGCCACCAGTGATCCTAATAGCGGGAGAATAGATACGCAGTATTTT,CATSDPNSGRIDTQYF
TRBV6-5,-,TRBJ2-2,TRBD2,TGCGCGCGGGGGGAGAGGCGCACCGGGGAGCTGTTTTTT,CARGERRTGELFF
TRBV27,-,TRBJ2-1,-,TGTGCCAGCAGTTTATGGGCTGGGGGGGCAGGTGAGCAGTTCTTC,CASSLWAGGAGEQFF
TRBV7-2,-,TRBJ2-3,-,TGTGCCAGCAGCCCTAGGAAAGATACGCAGTATTTT,CASSPRKDTQYF
TRBV2,-,TRBJ1-5,TRBD1,TGTGCCAGCAGTCTCGACAGGGCCGATCAGCCCCAGCATTTT,CASSLDRADQPQHF
TRBV4-1,few,TRBJ1-4,TRBD1,TGCGCCAGCAGCCGAAGAGGGGGCGGAGATGAAAAACTGTTTTTT,CASSRRGGGDEKLFF
TRBV5-1,few,TRBJ2-5,TRBD2,TGCGCCAGCAGCTTGGCCCAGCTAGCGGGAGAAGAGACCCAGTACTTC,CASSLAQLAGEETQYF
TRBV5-4,once,TRBJ1-4,-,TGTGCCAGCAGCTTGGGCGGTCTTGGTGCAACTAATGAAAAACTGTTTTTT,CASSLGGLGATNEKLFF
TRBV5-4,few,TRBJ1-1,TRBD1,TGTGCCAGCAGCGTGAAGCCGGGACAGGGGGCTAACACTGAAGCTTTCTTT,CASSVKPGQGANTEAFF
TRBV30,-,TRBJ1-1,-,TGTGCCTGGAGTGTACTTCAGAACACTGAAGCTTTCTTT,CAWSVLQNTEAFF
TRBV7-8,-,TRBJ1-4,-,TGTGCCAGCAGCTTAAGGGGGTTTAATGAAAAACTGTTTTTT,CASSLRGFNEKLFF
TRBV7-2,-,TRBJ2-5,-,TGTGCCAGCAGCTTACGGTCAGGGCAAGAGACCCAGTACTTC,CASSLRSGQETQYF
TRBV9,-,TRBJ1-1,-,TGTGCCAGCAGCGCCTCCACAGGGACGGGCCTGAACACTGAAGCTTTCTTT,CASSASTGTGLNTEAFF
TRBV30,-,TRBJ2-7,-,TGTGCCTGGAATAGGGACACCCTCTCCTACGAGCAGTACTTC,CAWNRDTLSYEQYF
TRBV5-5,-,TRBJ2-1,TRBD1,TGTGCCAGCAGCTCGGACAGGGGATGGAATGAGCAGTTCTTC,CASSSDRGWNEQFF
TRBV2,once,TRBJ2-5,-,TGTGCCAGCACACCAACTCAAGAGACCCAGTACTTC,CASTPTQETQYF
TRBV7-9,-,TRBJ1-3,TRBD1,TGTGCCAGCAGCTTAAGTCCCGGACAGGGTTCATCTGGAAACACCATATATTTT,CASSLSPGQGSSGNTIYF
TRBV4-1,once,TRBJ1-2,-,TGCGCCAGCAGCCAAGCAGGGCTCGGTGGCTACACCTTC,CASSQAGLGGYTF
TRBV2,-,TRBJ2-3,-,TGTGCCAGCAGAGGTAGCGTCCCAGATACGCAGTATTTT,CASRGSVPDTQYF
TRBV7-6,few,TRBJ1-5,TRBD1,TGTGCCAGCAGCTCCACAGGGGGCGGCGGTCAGCCCCAGCATTTT,CASSSTGGGGQPQHF
TRBV5-1,-,TRBJ1-1,-,TGCGCCAGCAGCTTGAGTTGGGTCGGGGGAATGAACACTGAAGCTTTCTTT,CASSLSWVGGMNTEAFF
TRBV2,once,TRBJ1-5,-,TGTGCCAGCAGTGGACAGTACAATCAGCCCCAGCATTTT,CASSGQYNQPQHF
TRBV19,-,TRBJ1-2,-,TGTGCCAGTAGTATGGGGGGGCCCTATGGCTACACCTTC,CASSMGGPYGYTF
TRBV19,-,TRBJ2-3,TRBD1,TGTGCCAGTAGACGACAGGGGAGCACAGATACGCAGTATTTT,CASRRQGSTDTQYF